The text below deals with one TCR beta chain. This entry is derived from a study of blood T cell repertoires in COVID-19. Looking at the study overall: Some COVID-19 samples were acute and others convalescent; all came from the United States, Italy and Spain. T cells, B-cell-depleted T cells, or PBMCs provided the cDNA or gDNA that served as material.

The ends lost 3 bases at V and 3 bases at J; junction bases unmatched: 4. CDR1 and CDR2 (germline): MDHEN, SYDVKM. CDR3 length equals 16 residues. Original processing methods: For nucleated cells, counts were estimated from reference gene primer amplification. Some clones are missing from TCRdb's copy, which holds only in-frame ones; the method was immunoSEQ multiplex PCR. Clone size and V and J calls were adopted from that table, with D and trimming inferred from the DNA. The data show around 250,000 clones, about nine tenths seen once. The J gene is TRBJ2-2, the V gene TRBV28; 10 nucleotides match TRBD1. Specimen: peripheral blood. The source is a woman aged 25 to 39 with active or convalescent COVID-19. The CDR3 loop is CASSFDRGPHTGELFF. As DNA, the CDR3 is TGTGCCAGCAGTTTCGACAGGGGGCCTCACACCGGGGAGCTGTTTTTT.